This entry lists 16 T cell receptor beta chains sequenced from one sample in a study of monozygotic twins with inflammatory bowel disease. TCRdb re-called the 5' RACE reads and gives one entry per CDR3 protein, without DNA. Its table lists under 200,000 distinct CDR3 sequences. Sequenced: blood. The receptor set was obtained from a human donor with ulcerative colitis or Crohn's disease, or a healthy co-twin of an affected twin (not recorded which).

CDR3 protein: CASSLAGSWISGANVLTF. The chain combines TRBV7-8 with TRBJ2-6. Germline CDR1 reads SGHVS; CDR2 reads FQNEAQ. The CDR3 consists of 18 residues.

Here the CDR3 reads CASRAGGQATDTQYF. The chain uses TRBV5-1 and TRBJ2-3; TCRdb outputs TRBD1, but without DNA this stays unchecked. This CDR3 spans 15 amino acids. From germline, CDR1 is SGHRS and CDR2 YFSETQ.

The chain carries TRBV7-3 and TRBJ2-1. CDR3 size: 13 residues. From germline, CDR1 is SGHTA and CDR2 FQGTGA. The CDR3 reads CASSSNSYNEQFF.

The gene calls are TRBV12-3 or TRBV12-4 and TRBJ1-1; TCRdb gives TRBD1 as the D gene, but with no DNA this cannot be confirmed. The CDR3 is 13 amino acids. This CDR3 reads CASSLTRDGEAFF.

The chain joins TRBV12-3 or TRBV12-4 to TRBJ2-5. The CDR3 contains 13 residues. The CDR3 sequence is CASSLPSPETQYF.

CDR3 in amino acids: CAISQQGAGYGYTF. This rearrangement joins TRBV10-3 to TRBJ1-2; there is no DNA to check the TCRdb D call of TRBD1. There are 14 residues in the CDR3. Germline V CDR1 and CDR2: ENHRY, SYGVKD.

CDR3 sequence: CASSLTSGRYEQYF. J is TRBJ2-7 and V is TRBV7-2; TCRdb designates TRBD2, a call that cannot be tested without DNA. The CDR3 runs 14 residues. Germline-derived CDR1 and CDR2 are SGHTA and FQGNSA.

The chain employs TRBV2 and TRBJ2-3; the TCRdb D gene call, TRBD2, has no DNA to confirm it. Germline V lookup: CDR1 SNHLY, CDR2 FYNNEI. This CDR3 is built from 13 residues. CDR3 residues: CASSEGGFDTQYF.

CDR3 region: CASSPSGGVLEKLFF. The V and J genes are TRBV18 and TRBJ1-4; the D gene TCRdb calls, TRBD1, cannot be checked with no DNA. Germline V gene data show CDR1 as KGHSH and CDR2 as LQKENI. This CDR3 contains 15 residues.

This rearrangement joins TRBV28 to TRBJ1-1. The germline gives CDR1 MDHEN, CDR2 SYDVKM. CDR3 size: 13 residues. CDR3 region: CASSLLAYTEAFF. Based on the CDR3 plus reference TRBV28 and TRBJ1-1, the full variable domain is DVKVTQSSRYLVKRTGEKVFLECVQDMDHENMFWYRQDPGLGLRLIYFSYDVKMKEKGDIPEGYSVSREKKERFSLILESASTNQTSMYLCASSLLAYTEAFFGQGTRLTVV.

The V and J genes are TRBV5-4 and TRBJ2-7; no DNA is available, so the TRBD1 call from TCRdb remains unchecked. Germline V gives CDR1 SGHNT, CDR2 YYREEE (reference sequence). CDR3 size: 15 residues. CDR3 sequence: CASSRPLTGGDEQYF. Filled out from reference TRBV5-4 and TRBJ2-7, the complete variable domain reads ETGVTQSPTHLIKTRGQQVTLRCSSQSGHNTVSWYQQALGQGPQFIFQYYREEENGRGNFPPRFSGLQFPNYSSELNVNALELDDSALYLCASSRPLTGGDEQYFGPGTRLTVT.

The genes are TRBV7-6 and TRBJ1-1. The CDR3 is 13 residues long. Germline CDR1 and CDR2: SGHVS and FNYEAQ. CDR3 residues: CASSPDQNTEAFF.

V gene TRBV7-2 combines with J gene TRBJ1-2. Looked up from germline, CDR1 is SGHTA and CDR2 is FQGNSA. The CDR3 loop spans 15 amino acids. CDR3 sequence reads: CASSPPPAVHYGYTF.

The chain is built from TRBV6-2 or TRBV6-3 and TRBJ1-5; TCRdb picks TRBD1, but there is no DNA to check that call. The CDR3 covers 13 residues. The germline CDR1 and CDR2 sequences are MNHEY and SVGEGT. The CDR3 reads CASSSVREQPQHF.

The chain has TRBV18 and TRBJ2-7; the TCRdb call, TRBD1, lacks DNA for checking. Germline assignment: CDR1 KGHSH and CDR2 LQKENI. This CDR3 is built from 14 residues. CDR3: CASSPEGTGNEQYF.

The V gene is TRBV19, the J gene TRBJ1-5; TCRdb reports TRBD1, a call that lacks DNA to check it against. Germline V gives CDR1 LNHDA, CDR2 SQIVND (reference sequence). The CDR3 totals 13 residues. CDR3 region: CASSIDRVQPQHF.